Listed below are T cell receptor beta chains from one sample, sequenced in a study of cytomegalovirus exposure and HLA in healthy donors. This table comes from immunoSEQ multiplex PCR, and its TCRdb copy is limited to in-frame clones, with some not included. This table holds some 130,000 clones, around 70% found once. Sequenced: PBMCs. These receptors originate from an older woman in good health and CMV-seropositive. CDR3s include the opening cysteine and the closing phenylalanine or tryptophan. D genes are given only for firm matches. A clone size is listed for some rows: how often the clone was seen (once, few, many), or a class if it is expanded.

V: TRBV15; J: TRBJ1-2; D: NA; length: 14; size: NA; DNA: TGTGCCACCAGCAGTCGGTACGACGGGGATGGCTACACCTTC; CDR3: CATSSRYDGDGYTF
V: TRBV5-1; J: TRBJ2-5; D: TRBD1; length: 15; size: NA; DNA: TGCGCCAGCAGCGGGGGGGACAGGGGGCAAGAGACCCAGTACTTC; CDR3: CASSGGDRGQETQYF
V: TRBV14; J: TRBJ1-2; D: TRBD1; length: 15; size: few; DNA: TGTGCCAGCAGCCTAACGGGCAGGGGGAGGTATGGCTACACCTTC; CDR3: CASSLTGRGRYGYTF
V: TRBV11-2; J: TRBJ2-2; D: NA; length: 13; size: NA; DNA: TGTGCCAGCAGCCATGACAGGACCGGGGAGCTGTTTTTT; CDR3: CASSHDRTGELFF
V: TRBV9; J: TRBJ2-7; D: TRBD2; length: 14; size: NA; DNA: TGTGCCAGCAGTCCCAGCGGGGACCTCTACGAGCAGTACTTC; CDR3: CASSPSGDLYEQYF
V: TRBV7-9; J: TRBJ2-5; D: NA; length: 14; size: once; DNA: TGTGCCAGCAGCTTCCCGGAGGGGGGGGATATCCAGTACTTC; CDR3: CASSFPEGGDIQYF
V: TRBV6-4; J: TRBJ1-1; D: TRBD1; length: 18; size: NA; DNA: TGTGCCAGCAGACACAGGGGGCGAGAGGTAAATTGGGGCACTGAAGCTTTCTTT; CDR3: CASRHRGREVNWGTEAFF
V: TRBV19; J: TRBJ2-5; D: NA; length: 16; size: NA; DNA: TGTGCCAGTAGTACCGTCTCTTCAGGGGACGGGGAGACCCAGTACTTC; CDR3: CASSTVSSGDGETQYF
V: TRBV9; J: TRBJ2-7; D: NA; length: 15; size: NA; DNA: TGTGCCAGCAGCCCAGCAGGGGGGCCGGCCAACGAGCAGTACTTC; CDR3: CASSPAGGPANEQYF
V: TRBV6-5; J: TRBJ2-7; D: TRBD1; length: 14; size: NA; DNA: TGTGCCAGCAGTTACCTATCCACCGGGACAGGAATATACTTC; CDR3: CASSYLSTGTGIYF
V: TRBV5-3; J: TRBJ1-2; D: NA; length: 15; size: NA; DNA: TGTGCCAGAAGCCTAACGGGACTTAGGGCGCTTGGCTACACCTTC; CDR3: CARSLTGLRALGYTF
V: TRBV10-3; J: TRBJ1-4; D: NA; length: 15; size: NA; DNA: TGTGCCATCAGTGATAACAGGGTTCTTAATGAAAAACTGTTTTTT; CDR3: CAISDNRVLNEKLFF
V: TRBV9; J: TRBJ2-7; D: TRBD2; length: 14; size: NA; DNA: TGTGCCAGCAGCCCTAGCGGGGGTCCATACGAGCAGTACTTC; CDR3: CASSPSGGPYEQYF
V: TRBV28; J: TRBJ1-5; D: NA; length: 13; size: NA; DNA: TGTGCCAGCCAACCGGGATTGAATCAGCCCCAGCATTTT; CDR3: CASQPGLNQPQHF
V: TRBV11-3; J: TRBJ2-1; D: NA; length: 13; size: few; DNA: TGTGCCAGCAGCTTATCCGACTACGGTGAGCAGTTCTTC; CDR3: CASSLSDYGEQFF
V: TRBV6-1; J: TRBJ2-7; D: TRBD1; length: 13; size: NA; DNA: TGTGCCAGCAGGTACAGGGGGAGCTACGAGCAGTACTTC; CDR3: CASRYRGSYEQYF
V: TRBV6-5; J: TRBJ2-3; D: NA; length: 14; size: NA; DNA: TGTGCCAGCAGCCCGACTAGGCGTACAGATACGCAGTATTTT; CDR3: CASSPTRRTDTQYF
V: TRBV19; J: TRBJ2-7; D: NA; length: 12; size: few; DNA: TGTGCCAGTAGTGCCCTGCGTGAGGAGCAGTACTTC; CDR3: CASSALREEQYF
V: TRBV6-5; J: TRBJ1-1; D: NA; length: 15; size: NA; DNA: TGTGCCAGCAGCCCCCCGGGACTGCTGAACACTGAAGCTTTCTTT; CDR3: CASSPPGLLNTEAFF
V: TRBV4-1; J: TRBJ1-2; D: TRBD1; length: 15; size: NA; DNA: TGCGCCAGCAGCCATCCGGGACAGGCATCCTATGGCTACACCTTC; CDR3: CASSHPGQASYGYTF
V: TRBV2; J: TRBJ1-6; D: TRBD1; length: 14; size: NA; DNA: TGTGCCAGCAGGGAGACAGGGGGCTATTCACCCCTCCACTTT; CDR3: CASRETGGYSPLHF
V: TRBV7-9; J: TRBJ1-5; D: NA; length: 15; size: NA; DNA: TGTTCCAGCAGCTTAGCGGGGGGGCCCAATCAGCCCCAGCATTTT; CDR3: CSSSLAGGPNQPQHF
V: TRBV2; J: TRBJ2-7; D: TRBD1; length: 14; size: NA; DNA: TGTGCCAGCAACTCCGGGACAGGGTCTTACGAGCAGTACTTC; CDR3: CASNSGTGSYEQYF
V: TRBV10-3; J: TRBJ1-1; D: NA; length: 15; size: NA; DNA: TGTGCCATCAGTGAGAGACAGGATGGAGACACTGAAGCTTTCTTT; CDR3: CAISERQDGDTEAFF
V: TRBV5-6; J: TRBJ1-5; D: NA; length: 14; size: NA; DNA: TGTGCCAGCAGCTTGTCGCGGAGCAATCAGCCCCAGCATTTT; CDR3: CASSLSRSNQPQHF
V: TRBV6-6; J: TRBJ2-7; D: TRBD2; length: 16; size: NA; DNA: TGTGCCAGCCACCCGGGACTAGCGGACAGAGCCTACGAGCAGTACTTC; CDR3: CASHPGLADRAYEQYF
V: TRBV9; J: TRBJ2-3; D: TRBD2; length: 16; size: NA; DNA: TGTGCCAGCAGCGTAGTTCCGGGGGGTCGCACAGATACGCAGTATTTT; CDR3: CASSVVPGGRTDTQYF
V: TRBV4-1; J: TRBJ1-5; D: TRBD1; length: 17; size: NA; DNA: TGCGCCAGCAGCCAATTTACGACAGGGGGCAAACATCAGCCCCAGCATTTT; CDR3: CASSQFTTGGKHQPQHF
V: TRBV7-3; J: TRBJ2-2; D: NA; length: 13; size: NA; DNA: TGTGCCAGCAGCCCTCCGGGCACCGGGGAGCTGTTTTTT; CDR3: CASSPPGTGELFF
V: TRBV6-5; J: TRBJ1-1; D: NA; length: 13; size: NA; DNA: TGTGCCAGCAGTTTAAGCCTTTCCACTGAAGCTTTCTTT; CDR3: CASSLSLSTEAFF
V: TRBV5-1; J: TRBJ1-4; D: TRBD1; length: 15; size: NA; DNA: TGCGCCAGCAGCTTTGGGGACAGGGGCTATGAAAAACTGTTTTTT; CDR3: CASSFGDRGYEKLFF
V: TRBV6-4; J: TRBJ2-7; D: NA; length: 14; size: NA; DNA: TGTGCCAGCAGTGAATCGGCGGGTACCTACGAGCAGTACTTC; CDR3: CASSESAGTYEQYF
V: TRBV6-1; J: TRBJ1-2; D: TRBD1; length: 16; size: few; DNA: TGTGCCAGCAGTGCGGACAGGGGGAGAGCTAACTATGGCTACACCTTC; CDR3: CASSADRGRANYGYTF
V: TRBV9; J: TRBJ1-6; D: NA; length: 15; size: NA; DNA: TGTGCCAGCAGCCCGGGGGGCGTAAGTAATTCACCCCTCCACTTT; CDR3: CASSPGGVSNSPLHF
V: TRBV9; J: TRBJ1-2; D: TRBD1; length: 14; size: NA; DNA: TGTGCCAGCAGCATCGGGACAGGGATTGGTGGCTACACCTTC; CDR3: CASSIGTGIGGYTF
V: TRBV7-8; J: TRBJ1-5; D: TRBD1; length: 14; size: few; DNA: TGTGCCAGCAGCTTAGGACAGGGGGTATCCCCCCAGCATTTT; CDR3: CASSLGQGVSPQHF
V: TRBV4-2; J: TRBJ2-2; D: NA; length: 15; size: once; DNA: TGTGCCAGCAGTCCGACTAGACGGAACACCGGGGAGCTGTTTTTT; CDR3: CASSPTRRNTGELFF
V: TRBV7-2; J: TRBJ2-7; D: NA; length: 13; size: NA; DNA: TGTGCCAGCAGCTGGGCGGGTCTCTACGAGCAGTACTTC; CDR3: CASSWAGLYEQYF
V: TRBV19; J: TRBJ1-2; D: TRBD1; length: 15; size: NA; DNA: TGTGCCAGTAGTCCCCGGGACAGTGATAAGATTGGCTACACCTTC; CDR3: CASSPRDSDKIGYTF
V: TRBV5-8; J: TRBJ2-3; D: TRBD1; length: 14; size: few; DNA: TGTGCCAGCAGCTCAGGACAGGTAGGAGATACGCAGTATTTT; CDR3: CASSSGQVGDTQYF
V: TRBV23-1; J: TRBJ1-1; D: NA; length: 16; size: NA; DNA: TGCGCCAGCAGTCCCCGTCAGGCCCGGGAGAACACTGAAGCTTTCTTT; CDR3: CASSPRQARENTEAFF
V: TRBV6-5; J: TRBJ2-5; D: TRBD1; length: 13; size: NA; DNA: TGTGCCAGCAGAGGGACAGGGCGGGAGACCCAGTACTTC; CDR3: CASRGTGRETQYF
V: TRBV5-4; J: TRBJ2-6; D: TRBD1; length: 20; size: NA; DNA: TGTGCCAGCTTGGGCCAAGGTGGGACAGGGGGCGCTTACGGGGCCAACGTCCTGACTTTC; CDR3: CASLGQGGTGGAYGANVLTF
V: TRBV13; J: TRBJ1-1; D: NA; length: 14; size: NA; DNA: TGTGCCAGCAGAGAAACAGGGTATAAAGCTGAAGCTTTCTTT; CDR3: CASRETGYKAEAFF
V: TRBV7-3; J: TRBJ2-1; D: NA; length: 14; size: NA; DNA: TGTGCCAGCAGCTCGCCCAGGGGTGGCAATGAGCAGTTCTTC; CDR3: CASSSPRGGNEQFF
V: TRBV7-8; J: TRBJ1-1; D: NA; length: 14; size: NA; DNA: TGTGCCAGCAGCTTAGGGTCAGGAAACACTGAAGCTTTCTTT; CDR3: CASSLGSGNTEAFF
V: TRBV6-5; J: TRBJ2-3; D: TRBD2; length: 14; size: NA; DNA: TGTGCCAGCACTCAACAGTTGGGGAGGGATAGTCAGTATTTT; CDR3: CASTQQLGRDSQYF
V: TRBV10-2; J: TRBJ1-2; D: TRBD1; length: 16; size: NA; DNA: TGCGCCAGCAGTCAGATTCTGGGGACAGGGGGCGGTGGCTACACCTTC; CDR3: CASSQILGTGGGGYTF